This T cell receptor beta chain was observed in a study of blood T cells in healthy people across ages. The CDR3 covers 16 residues. CDR1 and CDR2 from the germline V gene are MNHEY and SMNVEV (reference sequence). Trimming stripped 5 bases from V and 2 bases from J, with 17 bases between. The use of a sample-barcoded 5' primer and a J-beta primer mix characterized a second PCR of about 7 to 12 cycles. TCRdb analysed the 5' RACE reads with MiXCR anew, one entry per CDR3 protein. The profile shows roughly 1,500,000 distinct CDR3 sequences, roughly 40% of them singletons. This TCR was recovered from a young woman in good health. The chain links TRBV27 to TRBJ2-3, with D possibly TRBD2 on 5 matching bases. The sequencing sample was made of blood. As DNA, the CDR3 is TGTGCCAGCAGTAAAGTGGGCGCGGGTCTCACAGATACGCAGTATTTT. Encoded protein: CASSKVGAGLTDTQYF.